The 32 T cell receptor beta chains presented below share a single source sample, sequenced in a study of regulatory T cells in long-lasting Graves disease. The time point was: newly diagnosed GD, antithyroid drugs for less than 3 months. From RNA extracted from PBMCs, the TCR library was made. Libraries of TCR beta came from iRepertoire HTBI primers plus Arm-PCR of CDR3 regions. TCRdb reprocessed the multiplex PCR reads with MiXCR, giving one entry per CDR3 protein. The top ten clones hold over 8.5% of a sample with about 450,000 distinct CDR3 sequences, about a sixth of them seen once. These data are also associated with another study on T cells in Graves' hyperthyroidism and ophthalmopathy.

Sequencing was performed on peripheral blood mononuclear cells (PBMCs), taken at new diagnosis, from a patient treated with antithyroid drugs. Receptors originate from a woman in her 30s with Graves disease.

This clonotype was counted at least ten times. The chain links TRBV4-3 to TRBJ1-2; TRBD1 is a possible D gene (5 bases). Germline values: CDR1 LGHNA, CDR2 YSLEER. The CDR3 sequence is 14 residues long. Deletions cut 0 bases from V and 1 base from J, with 6 bases between. In DNA form, the CDR3 reads TGCGCCAGCAGCCAAGACAGGGATAACTATGGCTACACCTTC. Residues: CASSQDRDNYGYTF.

The V call is TRBV5-1, the J call TRBJ2-3, with D maybe TRBD2 (6 bases). The CDR3 contains 14 residues. From germline, CDR1 is SGHRS and CDR2 YFSETQ. Trimming pared 3 bases from V and 6 bases from J, leaving 14 bases between. CDR3 in amino acids: CASSSGGPTDTQYF. As DNA, the CDR3 is TGCGCCAGCAGCTCTGGAGGGCCAACCGATACGCAGTATTTT.

The chain links TRBV30 to TRBJ2-7; no clear D. V lost 2 bases, J lost 2 bases, and 16 bases lay in between. CDR3 length: 15 amino acids. CDR1 GTSNPN and CDR2 SVGIG come from the germline V gene (reference sequence). Here the CDR3 DNA reads TGTGCCTGGAGTATACGCAAGCGTCCTACCTACGAGCAGTACTTC. It codes for CAWSIRKRPTYEQYF. Using reference TRBV30 and TRBJ2-7 for the parts outside the CDR3, the full variable domain is SQTIHQWPATLVQPVGSPLSLECTVEGTSNPNLYWYRQAAGRGLQLLFYSVGIGQISSEVPQNLSASRPQDRQFILSSKKLLLSDSGFYLCAWSIRKRPTYEQYFGPGTRLTVT.

This clonotype occurred a few times. The chain recombines TRBV20-1 with TRBJ2-3; D is possibly TRBD2 (5 bases). Germline CDR1 DFQATT, CDR2 SNEGSKA (reference sequence). This CDR3 region has 15 residues. Trimming shortened V by 0 bases and J by 5 bases, and 15 bases separated the two germline ends. Here the CDR3 reads CSARDFKRMGDTQYF. Written as DNA, the CDR3 is TGCAGTGCTAGAGATTTTAAGCGGATGGGAGATACGCAGTATTTT.

This clonotype was counted many times. The chain links TRBV2 to TRBJ1-1, with 7 bases that match TRBD1. The V gene's germline CDR1 is SNHLY and CDR2 FYNNEI. The CDR3 length is 14 residues. V lost 8 bases and J lost 0; bases outside the gene matches: 6. CDR3 residues: CASRMTGLNTEAFF. The CDR3 nucleotides are TGTGCCAGCCGTATGACAGGGTTGAACACTGAAGCTTTCTTT.

This clonotype was counted many times. The J gene is TRBJ2-7, the V gene TRBV10-3; no clear D. The CDR3 is 14 residues long. In germline, CDR1 is ENHRY, CDR2 SYGVKD. The germline V and J ends were trimmed by 0 bases and 2 bases, with 8 bases remaining between them. The DNA of the CDR3 is TGTGCCATCAGTGAGTCGAGCCAGACCTACGAGCAGTACTTC. Protein: CAISESSQTYEQYF.

This clonotype has a count of ten or more. This CDR3 is CAWDSPYEQYF. The CDR3 bases are TGTGCCTGGGACAGTCCCTACGAGCAGTACTTC. The gene calls are TRBV30 and TRBJ2-7; the D gene is possibly TRBD1 (5 bases). The ends were cut back, 5 bases at V and 2 bases at J, with 7 bases in the middle. The CDR3 is 11 residues long. CDR1 GTSNPN and CDR2 SVGIG come from the germline V gene (reference sequence).

This clonotype was counted ten times or more. J is TRBJ2-5 and V is TRBV20-1; D might be TRBD1 (5 bases). Trimming cost V 5 bases and J 3 bases, with 13 bases left between them. CDR3 length: 13 amino acids. The germline V gene has CDR1 DFQATT and CDR2 SNEGSKA (reference sequence). For the CDR3, the DNA is TGCAGTGCTCCAGGGCAGGGAAAAGAGACCCAGTACTTC. Translating it yields CSAPGQGKETQYF.

This clonotype came up many times. The rearrangement uses TRBV2 and TRBJ2-2, with TRBD2 as a possible D gene (5 bases). Deletions cut 4 bases from V and 6 bases from J, with 12 bases between. Germline V gene lookup returns CDR1 SNHLY and CDR2 FYNNEI. CDR3 length: 14 residues. The CDR3 coding sequence is TGTGCCAGCAGTGGGCGGGCCGGGGCCGGGGAGCTGTTTTTT. It is translated as CASSGRAGAGELFF.

The CDR3 region is CASSVTGTGIYEQYF. CDR3 DNA: TGTGCCAGTAGTGTCACCGGGACAGGGATTTACGAGCAGTACTTC. V is TRBV19 and J is TRBJ2-7; 9 positions match TRBD1. V dropped 5 bases and J dropped 4; count of bases not matched to a gene: 9. The CDR3 has 15 residues. CDR1 LNHDA and CDR2 SQIVND come from the germline V gene (reference sequence). Using reference TRBV19 and TRBJ2-7 for the parts outside the CDR3, the full variable domain is DGGITQSPKYLFRKEGQNVTLSCEQNLNHDAMYWYRQDPGQGLRLIYYSQIVNDFQKGDIAEGYSVSREKKESFPLTVTSAQKNPTAFYLCASSVTGTGIYEQYFGPGTRLTVT.

At least ten counts were recorded for this clonotype. The chain is built from TRBV12-3 or TRBV12-4 and TRBJ2-5; the D is unclear. The CDR3 has 12 amino acids. Between the trimmed V and J ends, which lost 5 bases and 5 bases, there was a span of 9 bases. The CDR3 DNA reads as TGTGCCAGCAGTCCCCTTTTGGAGACCCAGTACTTC. As protein: CASSPLLETQYF.

This clonotype has ten or more counts. V gene TRBV6-2 or TRBV6-3 combines with J gene TRBJ2-5, with D perhaps given as TRBD1 or TRBD2 (7 bases each). Germline-derived CDR1 and CDR2 are MNHEY and SVGEGT. The CDR3 covers 15 residues. The V and J ends lost 5 bases and 4 bases respectively, with 17 bases between them. The CDR3 DNA reads as TGTGCCAGCAGTGCAAATCCAGGGGGGGGAGAGACCCAGTACTTC. This translates into CASSANPGGGETQYF.

Comments on this clonotype: This may arise from a read error, as a much more abundant clone is one base away. The V gene is TRBV5-8, the J gene TRBJ1-1, with no clear D. The CDR3 totals 13 residues. Germline V gene sequence: CDR1 SGHTS, CDR2 YDEGEE. Trimming pared 0 bases from V and 6 bases from J, leaving 9 bases between. Here the CDR3 DNA reads TGTGCCAGCAGCTTGGGGGGATCCGCTGAAGCTTTCTTT. Translation: CASSLGGSAEAFF.

This clonotype was found once. This may be a read error, as it is one base from a much larger clone. The rearrangement links TRBV7-2 to TRBJ2-5; D not resolved. Germline V gene lookup returns CDR1 SGHTA and CDR2 FQGNSA. The CDR3 loop spans 12 amino acids. The V and J ends lost 6 bases and 11 bases respectively, with 16 bases between them. CDR3 sequence: CASRSTDNEQYF. The CDR3 region has the DNA TGTGCCAGCAGATCCACAGACAATGAGCAGTACTTC.

This chain joins TRBV7-3 and TRBJ1-1; no clear D. The CDR3 has 13 amino acids. Germline assignment: CDR1 SGHTA and CDR2 FQGTGA. Trimming took 5 bases from V and 3 from J, leaving 10 bases between them. Written as DNA, the CDR3 is TGTGCCAGCAGCACATACCGGGACACTGAAGCTTTCTTT. This encodes CASSTYRDTEAFF. Combining the CDR3 with reference TRBV7-3 and TRBJ1-1 gives the whole variable domain GAGVSQTPSNKVTEKGKYVELRCDPISGHTALYWYRQSLGQGPEFLIYFQGTGAADDSGLPNDRFFAVRPEGSVSTLKIQRTERGDSAVYLCASSTYRDTEAFFGQGTRLTVV.

This clonotype was seen repeatedly, ten times or more. The V call is TRBV11-2, the J call TRBJ2-7, with TRBD2 as a possible D gene (6 bases). From germline, CDR1 is SGHAT and CDR2 FQNNGV. This CDR3 is 13 amino acids long. V lost 5 bases, J lost 4 bases, and 12 bases lay in between. The CDR3 sequence is CASSREFWYEQYF. The CDR3 coding sequence is TGTGCCAGCAGCCGGGAGTTTTGGTACGAGCAGTACTTC.

Many counts were recorded for this clonotype. The genes are TRBV11-1 and TRBJ2-1, with D hard to call. The ends were cut back, 5 bases at V and 11 bases at J, with 19 bases in the middle. The germline CDR1 and CDR2 sequences are SGHAT and FQDESV (reference sequence). The CDR3 has 14 amino acids. CDR3 amino acids: CASSTYSGPWQQFF. CDR3 DNA: TGTGCCAGCAGCACATACTCCGGGCCCTGGCAGCAGTTCTTC.

At least ten counts were recorded for this clonotype. V is TRBV20-1 and J is TRBJ1-1; D not resolved. Trimming pared 0 bases from V and 12 bases from J, leaving 17 bases between. The CDR3 spans 13 residues. CDR1 is DFQATT, CDR2 SNEGSKA, per germline (reference sequence). As DNA, the CDR3 is TGCAGTGCTAGAGATGCCCGGCTGGGTAGGACTTTCTTT. Translated: CSARDARLGRTFF.

This clonotype was observed at least ten times. The chain couples TRBV28 to TRBJ2-7, with 8 bases identical to TRBD2. This CDR3 comprises 18 residues. Per germline, CDR1 MDHEN and CDR2 SYDVKM. V dropped 7 bases and J dropped 3; count of bases not matched to a gene: 20. The CDR3 region has the DNA TGTGCCAGCATGACCCCATTGCTGAGCGGGAGCCATTTCTACGAGCAGTACTTC. This gives the protein CASMTPLLSGSHFYEQYF.

The table lists this clonotype with many counts. The chain recombines TRBV11-2 with TRBJ2-5, with 8 bases matching TRBD1. The CDR3 extends over 14 amino acids. The V segment lost 6 bases and the J segment 4 bases; nucleotides outside the gene matches: 7. CDR1 and CDR2 from the germline V gene are SGHAT and FQNNGV. The CDR3 nucleotides are TGTGCCAGCAGGGACGGACAGGGCGGAGAGACCCAGTACTTC. It yields the protein CASRDGQGGETQYF.

This clonotype was found many times. This rearrangement joins TRBV6-1 to TRBJ1-2; 7 bases agree with TRBD1. V trimming: 11 bases; J trimming: 12 bases; junction bases outside the gene matches: 12. Germline CDR1 MNHNS, CDR2 SASEGT. The CDR3 loop spans 11 amino acids. The CDR3 loop reads CAGERNRGHTF. In DNA, the CDR3 is TGTGCCGGAGAGAGAAACAGGGGTCACACCTTC.

This clonotype has a handful of counts. The genes are TRBV20-1 and TRBJ1-2; 9 bases fit TRBD1. The germline CDR1 and CDR2 sequences are DFQATT and SNEGSKA (reference sequence). The CDR3 covers 14 residues. Trimming cost V 5 bases and J 4 bases; bases outside gene matches: 8. DNA of the CDR3: TGCAGTGCTTTTACAGGGGGCAGAAGCTATGGCTACACCTTC. Translation gives CSAFTGGRSYGYTF.

As for this clonotype: This likely stems from a read error, as it lies one base from a far larger clone. The chain combines TRBV11-2 with TRBJ2-1, with 8 bases matching TRBD1. The CDR3 extends over 14 amino acids. The V and J ends lost 6 bases and 10 bases, in that order; junction bases with no gene match: 11. Germline V CDR1 and CDR2: SGHAT, FQNNGV. CDR3 loop: CASRRTGGAYEQFF. CDR3 nucleotides: TGTGCCAGCAGAAGAACAGGGGGAGCCTACGAGCAGTTCTTC.

This clonotype was recorded at least ten times. This chain connects TRBV2 to TRBJ2-6; the D gene is possibly TRBD1 (6 bases). The CDR3 runs to 17 residues. V was trimmed by 4 bases and J by 0 bases, leaving 13 bases between them. CDR1 is SNHLY, CDR2 FYNNEI, per germline. The CDR3: CASSARGTFSGANVLTF. CDR3 nucleotides: TGTGCCAGCAGTGCCAGGGGTACCTTCTCTGGGGCCAACGTCCTGACTTTC.

The sample holds a few counts of this clonotype. This chain joins TRBV5-1 and TRBJ2-6; no definite D call. V lost 7 bases to trimming and J lost 0 bases, with 14 bases between them. The CDR3 consists of 16 residues. In germline, CDR1 is SGHRS, CDR2 YFSETQ. In DNA, the CDR3 is TGCGCCAGCGGCTCCCTGTACAGCTCTGGGGCCAACGTCCTGACTTTC. This translates into CASGSLYSSGANVLTF. Complete variable domain (other parts from reference TRBV5-1 and TRBJ2-6): KAGVTQTPRYLIKTRGQQVTLSCSPISGHRSVSWYQQTPGQGLQFLFEYFSETQRNKGNFPGRFSGRQFSNSRSEMNVSTLELGDSALYLCASGSLYSSGANVLTFGAGSRLTVL.

This clonotype was recorded at least ten times. The rearrangement links TRBV28 to TRBJ2-1; 10 positions match TRBD2. The CDR3 contains 17 residues. CDR1 and CDR2 from the germline V gene are MDHEN and SYDVKM. The V gene end was trimmed by 5 bases and the J gene end by 5 bases; junction bases not matched to a gene: 12. Written as DNA, the CDR3 is TGTGCCAGCAGTCCGACCACGCTAGCGGGAGTAAACAATGAGCAGTTCTTC. Protein sequence: CASSPTTLAGVNNEQFF.

At least ten counts were recorded for this clonotype. The chain carries TRBV18 and TRBJ1-5, with TRBD1 matching 9 bases. CDR1 and CDR2 (germline): KGHSH, LQKENI. There are 15 residues in the CDR3. V was clipped by 2 bases and J by 5 bases; unmatched bases: 4. The DNA of the CDR3 is TGTGCCAGCTCACCAGGGACAGGGTCGGATCAGCCCCAGCATTTT. It encodes CASSPGTGSDQPQHF.

In this sample, this clonotype turned up many times. The rearrangement links TRBV28 to TRBJ2-1; TRBD2 aligns across 10 bases. This CDR3 contains 20 residues. CDR1 and CDR2 (germline): MDHEN, SYDVKM. V lost 4 bases, J lost 0 bases, and 15 bases stayed unmatched. DNA for the CDR3: TGTGCCAGCAGTTCCCTACTACGAGCGGGAGGGGGAAGCTCCTACAATGAGCAGTTCTTC. This translates into CASSSLLRAGGGSSYNEQFF. Full variable domain (rest looked up from reference TRBV28 and TRBJ2-1): DVKVTQSSRYLVKRTGEKVFLECVQDMDHENMFWYRQDPGLGLRLIYFSYDVKMKEKGDIPEGYSVSREKKERFSLILESASTNQTSMYLCASSSLLRAGGGSSYNEQFFGPGTRLTVL.

The chain uses TRBV28 and TRBJ2-7, with 14 bases matching TRBD2. The CDR3 runs to 17 residues. Germline V lookup: CDR1 MDHEN, CDR2 SYDVKM. With 5 bases clipped from V and 3 bases from J, the junction kept 9 bases outside the gene matches. The CDR3 loop reads CASSPRTSGRWNYEQYF. The CDR3 nucleotides are TGTGCCAGCAGTCCCCGGACTAGCGGGAGGTGGAACTACGAGCAGTACTTC.

This clonotype was counted ten times or more. V and J are TRBV7-9 and TRBJ2-1, with TRBD2 as a possible D gene (6 bases). With 4 bases removed from V and 8 bases from J, the gap between germline ends came to 24 bases. Germline CDR1 reads SEHNR; CDR2 reads FQNEAQ (reference sequence). This CDR3 has 17 residues. The CDR3 loop is CASSSPAWDSSNHEQFF. For the CDR3, the DNA is TGTGCCAGCAGCTCCCCGGCCTGGGACTCAAGCAACCATGAGCAGTTCTTC.

This clonotype was recorded many times. This rearrangement joins TRBV5-6 to TRBJ1-2, with D hard to call. The CDR3 loop spans 14 amino acids. V was cut by 2 bases and J by 7 bases, with 15 bases left in between. In germline, CDR1 is SGHDT, CDR2 YYEEEE. In DNA, the CDR3 is TGTGCCAGCAGCTTTTCCTCAGTGGGTTCTGGCTACACCTTC. It specifies CASSFSSVGSGYTF.

This clonotype was found once. Since a much larger clone is just one base distant, this may be a read error. V gene TRBV20-1 combines with J gene TRBJ1-5, with D tentatively TRBD1 (6 bases). This CDR3 comprises 11 residues. The germline V gene encodes CDR1 DFQATT and CDR2 SNEGSKA (reference sequence). As DNA, the CDR3 is TGCGGTGTCGGGGGACAACAGCCCCAGCATTTT. It is translated as CGVGGQQPQHF.